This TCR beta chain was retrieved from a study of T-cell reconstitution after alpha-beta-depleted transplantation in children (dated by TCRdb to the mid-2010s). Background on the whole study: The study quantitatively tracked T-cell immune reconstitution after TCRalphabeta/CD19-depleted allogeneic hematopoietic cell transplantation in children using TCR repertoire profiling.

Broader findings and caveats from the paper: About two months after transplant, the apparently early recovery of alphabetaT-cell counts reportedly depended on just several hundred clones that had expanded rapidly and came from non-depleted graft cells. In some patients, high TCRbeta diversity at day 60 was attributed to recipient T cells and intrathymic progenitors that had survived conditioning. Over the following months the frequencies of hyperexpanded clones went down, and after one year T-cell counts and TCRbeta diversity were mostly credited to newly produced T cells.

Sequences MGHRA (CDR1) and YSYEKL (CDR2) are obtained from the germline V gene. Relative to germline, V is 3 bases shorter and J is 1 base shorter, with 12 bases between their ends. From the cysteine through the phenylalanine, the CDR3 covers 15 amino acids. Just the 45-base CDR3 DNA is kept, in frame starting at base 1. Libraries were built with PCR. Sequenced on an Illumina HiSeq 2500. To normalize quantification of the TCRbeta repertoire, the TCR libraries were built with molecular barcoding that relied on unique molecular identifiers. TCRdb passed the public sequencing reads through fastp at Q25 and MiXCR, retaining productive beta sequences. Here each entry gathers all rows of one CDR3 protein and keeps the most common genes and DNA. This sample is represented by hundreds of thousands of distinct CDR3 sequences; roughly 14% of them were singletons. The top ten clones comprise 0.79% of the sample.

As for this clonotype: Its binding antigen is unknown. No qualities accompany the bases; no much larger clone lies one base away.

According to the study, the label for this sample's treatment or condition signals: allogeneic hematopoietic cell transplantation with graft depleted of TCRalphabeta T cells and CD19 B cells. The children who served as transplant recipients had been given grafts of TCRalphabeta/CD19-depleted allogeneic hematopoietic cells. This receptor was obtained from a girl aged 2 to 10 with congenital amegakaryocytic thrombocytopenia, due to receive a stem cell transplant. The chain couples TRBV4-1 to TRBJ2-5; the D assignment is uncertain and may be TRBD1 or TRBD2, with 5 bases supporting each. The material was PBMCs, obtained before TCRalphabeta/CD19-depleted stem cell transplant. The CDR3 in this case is CASSHPGGTQETQYF. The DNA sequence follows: TGCGCCAGCAGCCACCCTGGGGGTACCCAAGAGACCCAGTACTTC.